This T cell receptor beta chain was identified in a study of patients and donors after allogeneic stem cell transplantation. This clonotype was seen a handful of times. Germline loops: CDR1 KGHSH, CDR2 LQKENI. The CDR3 length is 15 residues. Trimming stripped 6 bases from V and 6 bases from J, with 19 bases between. TCRdb processed the RT-PCR reads anew with MiXCR; each CDR3 protein has one entry. The sample has roughly 940,000 distinct CDR3 sequences, roughly 18% seen once. Material for sequencing was blood, either unsorted or a sorted T cell fraction (not recorded which). The TCR sequence derives from a human donor who was either an allogeneic HSCT recipient or a stem cell or donor lymphocyte infusion donor (not recorded which). It is not recorded whose cells these are; they may come from a transplant donor. The chain uses TRBV18 and TRBJ2-3, with D possibly being TRBD1 or TRBD2 (5 bases each). The CDR3 DNA reads TGTGCCAGCTCGCCCGACCCGGGACCGGCGGATACGCAGTATTTT. Encoded protein: CASSPDPGPADTQYF.